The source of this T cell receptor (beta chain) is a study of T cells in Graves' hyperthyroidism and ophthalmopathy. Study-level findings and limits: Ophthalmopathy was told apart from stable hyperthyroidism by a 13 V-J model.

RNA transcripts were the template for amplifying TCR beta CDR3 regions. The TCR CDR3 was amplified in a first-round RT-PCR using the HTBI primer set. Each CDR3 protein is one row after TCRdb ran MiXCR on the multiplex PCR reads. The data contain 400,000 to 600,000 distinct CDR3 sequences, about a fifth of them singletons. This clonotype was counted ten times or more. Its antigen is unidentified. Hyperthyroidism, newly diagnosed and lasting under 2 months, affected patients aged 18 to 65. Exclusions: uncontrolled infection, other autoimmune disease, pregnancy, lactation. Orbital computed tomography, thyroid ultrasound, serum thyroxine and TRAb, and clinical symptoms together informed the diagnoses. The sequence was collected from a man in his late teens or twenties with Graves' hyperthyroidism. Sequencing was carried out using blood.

The CDR3 sequence is CASSSTSITGGPFDTEAFF. CDR3 nucleotide sequence: TGTGCCAGCAGTTCGACTTCCATTACAGGGGGACCCTTCGACACTGAAGCTTTCTTT. This rearrangement joins TRBV28 to TRBJ1-1, with 8 bases aligning to TRBD1. CDR3 length equals 19 residues. Trimming removed 4 bases from V and 3 bases from J; junction bases left unmatched: 19. The germline gives CDR1 MDHEN, CDR2 SYDVKM.